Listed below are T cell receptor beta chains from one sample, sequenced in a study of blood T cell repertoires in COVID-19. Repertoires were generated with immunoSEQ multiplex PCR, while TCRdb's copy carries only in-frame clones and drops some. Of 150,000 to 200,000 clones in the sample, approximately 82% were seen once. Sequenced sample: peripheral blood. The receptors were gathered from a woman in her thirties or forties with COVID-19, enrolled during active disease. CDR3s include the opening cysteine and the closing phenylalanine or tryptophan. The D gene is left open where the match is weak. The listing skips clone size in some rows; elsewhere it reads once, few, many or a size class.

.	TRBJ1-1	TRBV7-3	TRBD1	TGTGCCAGCAGCTCGGACAGGTTTGGGACTGAAGCTTTCTTT	CASSSDRFGTEAFF
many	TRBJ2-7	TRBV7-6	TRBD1	TGTGCCAGCAGCTCCAGGACAGGGACGTCGGAGCAGTACTTC	CASSSRTGTSEQYF
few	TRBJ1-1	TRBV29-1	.	TGCAGCGTTGAAGATCGAACAGGCCTTTTTGCGGTTTTCTTT	CSVEDRTGLFAVFF
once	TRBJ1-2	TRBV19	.	TGTGCCAGTAGTGACAGAGTTAACTATGGCTACACCTTC	CASSDRVNYGYTF
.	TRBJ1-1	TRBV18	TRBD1	TGTGCCAGCTCAACCGGGACAGGGGGCCACACTGAAGCTTTCTTT	CASSTGTGGHTEAFF
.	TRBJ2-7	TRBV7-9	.	TGTGCCAGCAGCTCCCACGTCGGGAGCTACGAGCAGTACTTC	CASSSHVGSYEQYF
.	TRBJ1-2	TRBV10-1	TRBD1	TGCGCCAGCACCTTAAGGGGGCTTAATGGCTACACCTTC	CASTLRGLNGYTF
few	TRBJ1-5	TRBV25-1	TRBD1	TGTGCCAGCAGGGGACAGGTCAATCAGCCCCAGCATTTT	CASRGQVNQPQHF
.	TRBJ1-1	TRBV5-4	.	TGTGCCAGCAGCCTATTCCGGGCTGAAGCTTTCTTT	CASSLFRAEAFF
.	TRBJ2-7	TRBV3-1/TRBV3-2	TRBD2	TGTGCCAGCAGCCGACAGGGACTAGCAGACTACGAGCAGTACTTC	CASSRQGLADYEQYF
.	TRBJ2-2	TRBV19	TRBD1	TGTGCCAGTAGTACCGACAGGGGGATCACCGGGGAGCTGTTTTTT	CASSTDRGITGELFF
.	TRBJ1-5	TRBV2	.	TGTGCCAGCAGTGAAGTGACAGTCCGGGCGCCCCAGCATTTT	CASSEVTVRAPQHF
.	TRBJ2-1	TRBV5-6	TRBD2	TGTGCCAGCATGCCGGTGGGACTAAACTACAATGAGCAGTTCTTC	CASMPVGLNYNEQFF
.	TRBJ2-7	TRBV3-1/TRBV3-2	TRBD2	TGTGCCAGCAGCCCTCAGACCGGACTAGCGGGGCGCCTGCAGTACTTC	CASSPQTGLAGRLQYF
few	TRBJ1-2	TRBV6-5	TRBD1	TGTGCCAGCACTCAAAGACAGGGGAAGGTCTACACCTTC	CASTQRQGKVYTF
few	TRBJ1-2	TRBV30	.	TGTGCCTGGAGTGTTAATTACTATGGCTACACCTTC	CAWSVNYYGYTF
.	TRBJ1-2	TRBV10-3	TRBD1	TGTGCCATCAGTGAAGCACAGGGGACCTATGGCTACACCTTC	CAISEAQGTYGYTF
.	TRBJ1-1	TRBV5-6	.	TGTGCCAGCAGAGGGGGTTTTGGGGACACTGAAGCTTTCTTT	CASRGGFGDTEAFF
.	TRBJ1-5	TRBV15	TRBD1	TGTGCCACCAGCAGTGGTCCCGGGACAGGATACGATCAGCCCCAGCATTTT	CATSSGPGTGYDQPQHF
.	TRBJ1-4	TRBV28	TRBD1	TGTGCCAGCAGGCCCTCAGGGGGCCTTGGTGAAAAACTGTTTTTT	CASRPSGGLGEKLFF
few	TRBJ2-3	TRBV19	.	TGTGCCAGTAAGAAGAGGAGCGCGGTTACAACAGATACGCAGTATTTT	CASKKRSAVTTDTQYF
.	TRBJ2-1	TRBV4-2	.	TGTGCCAGCAGCCAAAGCTCGAGGAGCTCCTACAATGAGCAGTTCTTC	CASSQSSRSSYNEQFF
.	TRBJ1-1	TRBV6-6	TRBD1	TGTGCCAGCAGTTACGAGGGGGCTCTCACTGAAGCTTTCTTT	CASSYEGALTEAFF
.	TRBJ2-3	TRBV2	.	TGTGCCAGCAATGGGGGACTTGGCACAGATACGCAGTATTTT	CASNGGLGTDTQYF
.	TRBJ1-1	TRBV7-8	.	TGTGCCAGCAGCCAAAGGGACAAGTTAAACACTGAAGCTTTCTTT	CASSQRDKLNTEAFF
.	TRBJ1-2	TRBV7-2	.	TGTGCCAGCAGCACAGGCAGGGGTAACTATGGCTACACCTTC	CASSTGRGNYGYTF
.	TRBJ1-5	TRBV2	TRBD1	TGTGCCAGCAGAGCGACAGGGGGGGCCAATCAGCCCCAGCATTTT	CASRATGGANQPQHF
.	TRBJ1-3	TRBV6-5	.	TGTGCCAGCGGGAGGGGAAGCAGCTCTGGAAACACCATATATTTT	CASGRGSSSGNTIYF
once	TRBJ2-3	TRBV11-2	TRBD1	TGTGCCAGCAGCTTATTCGGTACAGGGGGCACAGATACGCAGTATTTT	CASSLFGTGGTDTQYF
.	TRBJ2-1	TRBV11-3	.	TGTGCCAGCAGCTCGACAGAGAATACCTACAATGAGCAGTTCTTC	CASSSTENTYNEQFF
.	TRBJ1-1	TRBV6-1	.	TGTGCCAGCAGTGAAGCGCTCAGGCAGTGGAACACTGAAGCTTTCTTT	CASSEALRQWNTEAFF
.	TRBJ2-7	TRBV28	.	TGTGCCAGCAGTTTATCCATGGGAGCGGCAGTGAGCTCCTACGAGCAGTACTTC	CASSLSMGAAVSSYEQYF
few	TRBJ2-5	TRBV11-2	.	TGTGCCAGCAGCTTAGGTCGGTATTCGGAGACCCAGTACTTC	CASSLGRYSETQYF
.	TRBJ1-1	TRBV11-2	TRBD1	TGTGCCAGCAGCTTAGACAGGGGGCAGAGTGAAGCTTTCTTT	CASSLDRGQSEAFF
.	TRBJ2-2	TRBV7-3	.	TGTGCCAGCAGCGTGACAGACACCGGGGAGCTGTTTTTT	CASSVTDTGELFF
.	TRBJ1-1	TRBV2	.	TGTGCCAGCGGGCCAGGAGGGGTCAACAAGGGTGAAGCTTTCTTT	CASGPGGVNKGEAFF
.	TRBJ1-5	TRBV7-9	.	TGTGCCAGCAGCCTCCCCAATCAGCCCCAGCATTTT	CASSLPNQPQHF
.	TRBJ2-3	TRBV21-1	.	TGTGCCAGCAACGGGGATTCCGGGACAGGGAAAACAGATACGCAGTATTTT	CASNGDSGTGKTDTQYF
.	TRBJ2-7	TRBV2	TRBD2	TGTGCCAGCAGTGGTCGGGAGGGGCAGTACTTC	CASSGREGQYF
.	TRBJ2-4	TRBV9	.	TGTGCCAGCAGCGTCGGACAGATGGACAAAAACATTCAGTACTTC	CASSVGQMDKNIQYF
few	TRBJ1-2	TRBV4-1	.	TGCGCCAGCAGCCAGGACAGATCGGTGTGGTACACCTTC	CASSQDRSVWYTF
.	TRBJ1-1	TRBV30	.	TGTGCCTGGAGTGTACGAGGCAGTGAAGCTTTCTTT	CAWSVRGSEAFF
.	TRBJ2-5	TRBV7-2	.	TGTGCCAGCAGCACGGACACCTCTAGGGCGGCCGCGGAGACCCAGTACTTC	CASSTDTSRAAAETQYF
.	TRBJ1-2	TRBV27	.	TGTGCCAGCAGTCCCCGCCGAACAGGGTTCGGCTACACCTTC	CASSPRRTGFGYTF
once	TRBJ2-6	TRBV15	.	TGTGCCACCAGCAGAGATGGCGGGACCGGGGCCAACGTCCTGACTTTC	CATSRDGGTGANVLTF
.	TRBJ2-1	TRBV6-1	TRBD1	TGTGCCAGCAGTGATTGGGCAGGGGGCAGGAATGAGCAGTTCTTC	CASSDWAGGRNEQFF
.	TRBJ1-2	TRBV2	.	TGTGCCAGCAGCGGACCAGGGTATAGAAACTATGGCTACACCTTC	CASSGPGYRNYGYTF